This T cell receptor (beta chain) was recorded in a study of cytomegalovirus exposure and HLA in healthy donors. In the PCR, 60 Vbeta and 13 Jbeta primers were used. This table comes from immunoSEQ multiplex PCR, and its TCRdb copy is limited to in-frame clones, with some not included. This table holds 150,000 to 250,000 clones, around four fifths found once. The CDR3 is 16 residues long. Germline V lookup: CDR1 SEHNR, CDR2 FQNEAQ (reference sequence). Trimming removed 7 bases from V and 1 base from J; junction bases left unmatched: 8. This receptor was obtained from a woman in her 50s in good health and CMV-seropositive. The rearrangement joins TRBV7-9 to TRBJ2-5; 11 bases align to TRBD2. The sequenced sample was PBMCs. The DNA of the CDR3 is TGTGCCAGCACCCCCTCGGGGACTAGCGGCCAAGAGACCCAGTACTTC. Translation: CASTPSGTSGQETQYF.